This T cell receptor beta chain was found in a study of cytomegalovirus exposure and HLA in healthy donors. As to this clone: The antigen is not known.

The study's findings and limits: Highly shared sequence variants in one cluster were likely a sequencing artifact.

60 Vbeta and 13 Jbeta primers were used in PCR. Repertoires were generated with immunoSEQ multiplex PCR, while TCRdb's copy carries only in-frame clones and drops some. The table shows approximately 160,000 clones, with around 85% occurring only once. This sequence was found in a human donor in good health. The material sequenced was PBMCs.

The CDR3 protein is CAIGQGNTGELFF. The CDR3 coding sequence is TGTGCCATCGGACAGGGAAACACCGGGGAGCTGTTTTTT. J is TRBJ2-2 and V is TRBV6-5; 8 bases align to TRBD1. The CDR3 has 13 amino acids. CDR1 and CDR2 from the germline V gene are MNHEY and SVGAGI. The ends lost 10 bases at V and 2 bases at J; junction bases unmatched: 3.